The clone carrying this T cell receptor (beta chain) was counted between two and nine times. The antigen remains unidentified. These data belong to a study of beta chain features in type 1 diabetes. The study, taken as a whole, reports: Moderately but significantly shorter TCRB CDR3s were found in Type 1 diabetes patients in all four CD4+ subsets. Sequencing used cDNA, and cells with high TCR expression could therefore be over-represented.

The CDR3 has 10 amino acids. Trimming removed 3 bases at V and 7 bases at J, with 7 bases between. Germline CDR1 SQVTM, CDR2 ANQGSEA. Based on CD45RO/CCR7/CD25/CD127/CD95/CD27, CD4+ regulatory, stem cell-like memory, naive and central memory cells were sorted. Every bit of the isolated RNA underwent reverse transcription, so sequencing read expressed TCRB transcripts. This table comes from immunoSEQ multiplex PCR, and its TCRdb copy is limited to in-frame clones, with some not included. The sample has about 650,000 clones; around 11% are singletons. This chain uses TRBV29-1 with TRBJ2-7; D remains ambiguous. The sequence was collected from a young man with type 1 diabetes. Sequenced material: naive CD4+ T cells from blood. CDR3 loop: CSVEDPEQYF. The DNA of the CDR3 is TGCAGCGTTGAGGACCCTGAGCAGTACTTC.